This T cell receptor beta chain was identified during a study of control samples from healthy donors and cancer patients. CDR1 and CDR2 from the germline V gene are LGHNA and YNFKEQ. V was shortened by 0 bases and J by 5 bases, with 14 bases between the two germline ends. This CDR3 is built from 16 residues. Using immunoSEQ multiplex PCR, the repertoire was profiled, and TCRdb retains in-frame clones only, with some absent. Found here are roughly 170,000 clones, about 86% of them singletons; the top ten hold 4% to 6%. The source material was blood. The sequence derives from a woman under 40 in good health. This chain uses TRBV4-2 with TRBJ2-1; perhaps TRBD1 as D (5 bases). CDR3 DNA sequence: TGTGCCAGCAGCCAAGAGAAGGGGTTAGTCCACAATGAGCAGTTCTTC. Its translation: CASSQEKGLVHNEQFF.